This T cell receptor beta chain derives from a study of the immune and genomic landscape of osteosarcoma. Whole-study context: 65% to 80% had unfavorable pathologic response to standard therapy.

Poor-prognosis osteosarcoma patients supplied post-treatment primary, local recurrence and metastasis tumor specimens. The repertoire was sequenced with immunoSEQ multiplex PCR; TCRdb's copy has only in-frame clones and lacks some. The data show about 450 clones, under 90% seen once. About this clone: Its specificity is unknown.

Study results and limitations: External normal skin and healthy peripheral blood data provided clonality references.

The V gene's germline CDR1 is SGHTA and CDR2 FQGNSA. The CDR3 has 17 residues. V shed 5 bases and J 2 bases; nucleotides not matched to a gene: 14. The receptor was isolated from a man aged 40-55 years with osteosarcoma. Sample: metastatic tumor tissue from the lung. V usage is TRBV7-2 and J usage is TRBJ2-7, with 8 bases fitting TRBD2. The CDR3 here is CASSPPGAGGGTYEQYF. CDR3 sequence (DNA): TGTGCCAGCAGCCCCCCAGGGGCGGGGGGCGGAACCTACGAGCAGTACTTC.